This TCR beta chain appears in the sequencing data of a study of blood T cell repertoires in COVID-19 (dated by TCRdb to 2018 to 2020). About the investigation overall: The collaborator samples originated in the United States, Italy and Spain and spanned the acute and convalescent phases of COVID-19. The prospective study material was composed of cDNA or gDNA derived from T cells, B-cell-depleted T cells, or PBMCs. Where available, HLA class I and class II types were taken from metadata supplied by the sample provider and were not determined by assay-based typing. The dataset comprised deeply sampled blood TCRbeta repertoires from subjects exposed to, actively infected with, or recovered from COVID-19. The samples were drawn from two sources: the first 160 participants of the ongoing ImmuneRACE study, and 1,200 or so subjects contributed by 6 global collaborators. Nearly every sample came with metadata listing a de-identified subject ID, COVID-19 status, age in years and sex. The repertoires were released in a freely available public database meant as a resource for research on the immune response to SARS-CoV-2.

About this clone itself: What this receptor recognizes is not known. No clone much larger than this one lies a single base away; base qualities are absent.

Participants in the prospective study were aged about 18 to 100 years, lived in 24 United States geographic areas, and enrolled through a virtual design. In the prospective study, cohorts were assigned on the basis of participant-reported clinical history obtained from a screening survey and a study questionnaire. For ImmuneRACE Cohort 3, a participant was defined as recovered based on two consecutive negative NP/OP PCR tests, clearance by a healthcare professional, or resolution of symptoms. In the prospective study, whole blood, serum and a nasopharyngeal or oropharyngeal swab were collected from each participant by mobile phlebotomists. Prospective study participants could optionally give additional blood draws and questionnaires over an approximately 2-month period. Before DNA extraction, blood samples from the prospective study were shipped at room temperature or frozen. The immunoSEQ Assay, a bias-controlled multiplex PCR, was used to amplify TCRbeta CDR3 regions from genomic DNA. The authors' analysis ran thus. Within the assay, amplification of reference gene primers was used to estimate how many nucleated cells each sample contained. To quantify the absolute abundance of each unique TCRbeta CDR3 rearrangement, sequence reads were collapsed and filtered. For each sample, productive Simpson clonality was calculated by taking the square root of Simpson's diversity index across productive rearrangements. What TCRdb holds here is the immuneACCESS table cut down to in-frame rearrangements. Part of the clones is not present; checked against another copy, under half of the missing clones reflect an unresolved V gene, and the others are unexplained. D and trimming were read from the DNA, whereas the V and J calls and clone size are those reported in that table. The sample profile shows fewer than 350,000 clones; over 75% of them were found once. The ten top clones hold about 9.5% of the sample.

The paper's findings and limits, for the study overall: How much clinical and demographic metadata was included differed by source and by participant, and the metadata was provided uncurated.

This TCR was sampled from a middle-aged woman who had recovered from COVID-19. Sequencing input: PBMCs or T cells enriched from blood (not recorded which).

This receptor carries the CDR3 CASSLVGQSYEQYF. In nucleotide form, the sequence is TGTGCCAGCAGCTTGGTCGGACAGAGCTACGAGCAGTACTTC. The chain is assembled from TRBV5-6 and TRBJ2-7; TRBD1 is possibly the D segment (6 matching bases). The CDR3 has 14 amino acids, counting the end cysteine and phenylalanine. Only the CDR3 part of the read is kept: 42 bases, read in frame from the first base. From a lookup of the germline V gene, CDR1 and CDR2 are SGHDT and YYEEEE. At the junction V is shortened by 0 bases and J by 3 bases, with 10 bases in between.